This TCR beta chain was retrieved from a study of OX40 agonist ivuxolimab in advanced cancers. This clone was detected once. What it binds is not known. The repertoire was sequenced with immunoSEQ multiplex PCR; TCRdb's copy has only in-frame clones and lacks some. The sample includes about 62,000 clones, 85% of them seen just once. The length of the CDR3 is 14 residues. Germline values: CDR1 SEHNR, CDR2 FQNEAQ (reference sequence). The V gene end was trimmed by 5 bases and the J gene end by 7 bases; junction bases not matched to a gene: 5. Study findings and constraints: Within 6 weeks, CD4+ and CD8+ blood T cells expanded clonally at 0.1 to 3.0 mg/kg. Fewer expanded clones were found on average in CD4+ than in CD8+ T cells.

The sample was CD4+ or CD8+ T cells sorted from blood, taken in a trial of the OX40 agonist ivuxolimab. This TCR derives from an adult with an advanced solid tumor such as melanoma, head and neck, liver or kidney cancer. The chain links TRBV7-9 to TRBJ2-5; the match to TRBD2 covers 12 bases. CDR3 region: CASSTTSGGVTQYF. CDR3 sequence (DNA): TGTGCCAGCAGCACGACTAGCGGGGGTGTGACCCAGTACTTC.